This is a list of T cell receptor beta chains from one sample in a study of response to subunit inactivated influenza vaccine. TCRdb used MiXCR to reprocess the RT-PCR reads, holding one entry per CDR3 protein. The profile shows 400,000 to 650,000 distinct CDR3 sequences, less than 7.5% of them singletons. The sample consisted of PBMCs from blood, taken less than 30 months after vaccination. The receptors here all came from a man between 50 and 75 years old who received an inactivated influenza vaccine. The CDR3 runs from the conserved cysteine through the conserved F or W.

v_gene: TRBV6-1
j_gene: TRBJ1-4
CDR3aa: CASSPRVIDEKLFF

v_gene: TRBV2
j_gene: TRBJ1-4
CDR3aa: CASSAPRVGNEKLFF

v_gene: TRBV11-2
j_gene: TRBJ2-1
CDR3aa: CASSPNPRGRGSYNEQFF

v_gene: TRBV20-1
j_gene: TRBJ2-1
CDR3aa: CSARETPTNEQFF

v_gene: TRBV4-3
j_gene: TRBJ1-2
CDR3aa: CASSQDFYRGGYTF

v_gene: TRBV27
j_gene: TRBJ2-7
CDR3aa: CASRLGQGSYEQYF

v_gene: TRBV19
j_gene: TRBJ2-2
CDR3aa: CASSLDRDTGELFF

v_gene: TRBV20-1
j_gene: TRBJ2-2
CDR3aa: CSARDRRTGYTGELFF

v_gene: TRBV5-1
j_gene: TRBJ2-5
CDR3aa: CASSLMPGQETQYF

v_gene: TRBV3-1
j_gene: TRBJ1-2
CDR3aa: CASSHGDRANYGYTF

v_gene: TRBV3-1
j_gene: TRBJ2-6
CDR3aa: CASSPSGSGANVLTF

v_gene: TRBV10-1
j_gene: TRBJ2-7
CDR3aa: CASSRSRNRGEQYF

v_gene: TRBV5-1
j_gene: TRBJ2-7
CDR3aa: CASSLGLGTVGYEQYF

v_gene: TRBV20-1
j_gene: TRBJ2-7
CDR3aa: CSARGLAGDYEQYF

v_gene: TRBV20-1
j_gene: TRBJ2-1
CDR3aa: CSATVRAPPYNEQFF

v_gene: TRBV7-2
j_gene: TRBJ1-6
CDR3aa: CASSLVGPLHF

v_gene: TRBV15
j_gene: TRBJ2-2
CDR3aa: CATSRPFGELFF

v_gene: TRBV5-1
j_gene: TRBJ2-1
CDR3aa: CASSPRRGEQDSQFF

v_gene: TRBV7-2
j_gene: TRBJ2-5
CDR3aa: CASSQTSGTSGATQYF

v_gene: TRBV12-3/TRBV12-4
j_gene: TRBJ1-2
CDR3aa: CASRKGAGYTF

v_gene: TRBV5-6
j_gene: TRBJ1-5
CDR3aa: CASSLVGSSNQPQHF

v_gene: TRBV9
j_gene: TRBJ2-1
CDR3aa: CASSVAWGLAGINNEQFF

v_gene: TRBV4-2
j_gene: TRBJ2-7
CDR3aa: CASSQDLSPSGYEQYF

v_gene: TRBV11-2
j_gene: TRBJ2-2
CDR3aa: CASSSLGTVNTGELFF

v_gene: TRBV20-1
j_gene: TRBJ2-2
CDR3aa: CSARARRTGNTGELFF

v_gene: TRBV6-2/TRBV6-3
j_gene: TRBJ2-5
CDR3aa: CASRRPGQVETQYF

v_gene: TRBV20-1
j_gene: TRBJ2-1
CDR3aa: CSARGEDRGYNEQFF

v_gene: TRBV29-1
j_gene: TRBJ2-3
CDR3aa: CSVGGTDTQYF

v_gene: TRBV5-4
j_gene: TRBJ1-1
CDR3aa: CASSRDNTEAFF

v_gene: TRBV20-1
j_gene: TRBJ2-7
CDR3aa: CSARREDFSYEQYF

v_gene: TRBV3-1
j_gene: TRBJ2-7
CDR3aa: CASRTASGGAREQYF